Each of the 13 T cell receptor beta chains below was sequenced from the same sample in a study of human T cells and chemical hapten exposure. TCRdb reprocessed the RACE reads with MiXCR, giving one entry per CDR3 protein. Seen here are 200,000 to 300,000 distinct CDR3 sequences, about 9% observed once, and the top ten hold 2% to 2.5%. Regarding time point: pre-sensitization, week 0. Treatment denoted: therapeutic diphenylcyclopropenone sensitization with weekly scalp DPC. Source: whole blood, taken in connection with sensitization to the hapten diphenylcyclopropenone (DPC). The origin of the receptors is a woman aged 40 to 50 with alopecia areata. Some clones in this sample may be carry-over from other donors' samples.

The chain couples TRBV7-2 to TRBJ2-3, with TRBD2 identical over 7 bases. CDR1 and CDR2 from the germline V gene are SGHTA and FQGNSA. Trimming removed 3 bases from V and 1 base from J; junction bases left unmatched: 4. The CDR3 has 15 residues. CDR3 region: CASSFREVGTDTQYF. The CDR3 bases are TGTGCCAGCAGCTTCCGGGAGGTGGGCACAGATACGCAGTATTTT. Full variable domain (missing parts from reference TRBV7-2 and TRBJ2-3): GAGVSQSPSNKVTEKGKDVELRCDPISGHTALYWYRQSLGQGLEFLIYFQGNSAPDKSGLPSDRFSAERTGGSVSTLTIQRTQQEDSAVYLCASSFREVGTDTQYFGPGTRLTVL.

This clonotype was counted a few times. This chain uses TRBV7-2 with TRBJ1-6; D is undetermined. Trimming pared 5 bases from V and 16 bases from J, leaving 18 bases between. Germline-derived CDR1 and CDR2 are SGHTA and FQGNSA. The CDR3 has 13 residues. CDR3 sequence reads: CASSPQTGEGLHF. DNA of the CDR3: TGTGCCAGCAGCCCCCAGACGGGCGAGGGTCTCCACTTT. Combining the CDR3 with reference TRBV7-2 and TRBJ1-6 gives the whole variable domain GAGVSQSPSNKVTEKGKDVELRCDPISGHTALYWYRQSLGQGLEFLIYFQGNSAPDKSGLPSDRFSAERTGGSVSTLTIQRTQQEDSAVYLCASSPQTGEGLHFGNGTRLTVT.

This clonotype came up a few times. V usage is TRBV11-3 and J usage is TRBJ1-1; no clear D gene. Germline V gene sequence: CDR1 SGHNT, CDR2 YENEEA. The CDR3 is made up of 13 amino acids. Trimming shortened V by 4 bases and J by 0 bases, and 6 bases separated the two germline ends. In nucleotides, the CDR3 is TGTGCCAGCAGCTCGAACTTGAACACTGAAGCTTTCTTT. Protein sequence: CASSSNLNTEAFF. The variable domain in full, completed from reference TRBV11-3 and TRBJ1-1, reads EAGVVQSPRYKIIEKKQPVAFWCNPISGHNTLYWYLQNLGQGPELLIRYENEEAVDDSQLPKDRFSAERLKGVDSTLKIQPAELGDSAVYLCASSSNLNTEAFFGQGTRLTVV.

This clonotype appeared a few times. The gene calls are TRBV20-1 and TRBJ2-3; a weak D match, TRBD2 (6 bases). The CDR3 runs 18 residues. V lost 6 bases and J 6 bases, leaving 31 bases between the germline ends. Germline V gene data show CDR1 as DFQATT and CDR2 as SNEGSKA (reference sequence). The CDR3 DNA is TGCAGTGCCCCCCTTAACATTAGCGGTCACCTGGGAAAGGATACGCAGTATTTT. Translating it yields CSAPLNISGHLGKDTQYF.

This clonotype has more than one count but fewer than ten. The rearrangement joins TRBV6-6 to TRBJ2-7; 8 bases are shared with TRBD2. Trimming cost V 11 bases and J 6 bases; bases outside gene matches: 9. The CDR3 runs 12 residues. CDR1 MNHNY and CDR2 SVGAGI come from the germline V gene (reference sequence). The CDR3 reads CAGSGGFGEQYF. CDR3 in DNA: TGTGCCGGGTCGGGGGGGTTCGGCGAGCAGTACTTC.

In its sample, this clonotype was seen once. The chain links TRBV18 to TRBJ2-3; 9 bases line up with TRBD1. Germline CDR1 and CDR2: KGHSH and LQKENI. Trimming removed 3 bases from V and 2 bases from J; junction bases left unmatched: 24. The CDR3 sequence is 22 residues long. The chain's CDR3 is CASSPGTGRPVASGHSTDTQYF. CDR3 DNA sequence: TGTGCCAGCTCACCCGGGACAGGGCGGCCGGTGGCTAGCGGTCACTCCACAGATACGCAGTATTTT. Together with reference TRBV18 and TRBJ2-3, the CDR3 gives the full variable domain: NAGVMQNPRHLVRRRGQEARLRCSPMKGHSHVYWYRQLPEEGLKFMVYLQKENIIDESGMPKERFSAEFPKEGPSILRIQQVVRGDSAAYFCASSPGTGRPVASGHSTDTQYFGPGTRLTVL.

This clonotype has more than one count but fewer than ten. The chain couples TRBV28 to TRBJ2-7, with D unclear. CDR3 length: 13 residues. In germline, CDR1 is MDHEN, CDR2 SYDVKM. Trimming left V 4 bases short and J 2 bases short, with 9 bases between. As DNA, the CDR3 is TGTGCCAGCAGTTCCCCCGCTACCTACGAGCAGTACTTC. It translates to CASSSPATYEQYF.

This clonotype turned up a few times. The CDR3 here is CAWSWAGNTEAFF. For the CDR3, the DNA is TGTGCCTGGAGTTGGGCGGGGAACACTGAAGCTTTCTTT. The V call is TRBV30, the J call TRBJ1-1; D ambiguous. The CDR3 is 13 residues long. The ends were cut back, 2 bases at V and 1 base at J, with 8 bases in the middle. Per germline, CDR1 GTSNPN and CDR2 SVGIG (reference sequence).

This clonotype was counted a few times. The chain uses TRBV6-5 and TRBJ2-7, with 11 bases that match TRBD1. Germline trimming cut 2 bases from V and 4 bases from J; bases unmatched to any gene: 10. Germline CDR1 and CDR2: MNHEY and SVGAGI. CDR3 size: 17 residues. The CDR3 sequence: CASSYAPPGQGGYEQYF. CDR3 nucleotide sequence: TGTGCCAGCAGTTACGCCCCCCCGGGACAGGGGGGGTACGAGCAGTACTTC.

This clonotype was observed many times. CDR3 in DNA: TGTGCCAGCAGAAAACCGGGACTAGCGGGATACTCCTACGAGCAGTACTTC. Residues: CASRKPGLAGYSYEQYF. The chain links TRBV28 to TRBJ2-7; 13 bases match TRBD2. Germline assignment: CDR1 MDHEN and CDR2 SYDVKM. The CDR3 consists of 17 residues. With V trimmed by 6 bases and J by 0 bases, 8 bases remained unmatched.

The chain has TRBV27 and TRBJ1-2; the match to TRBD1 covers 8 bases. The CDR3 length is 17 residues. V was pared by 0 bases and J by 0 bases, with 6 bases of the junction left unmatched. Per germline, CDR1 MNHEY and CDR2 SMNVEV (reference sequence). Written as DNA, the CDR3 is TGTGCCAGCAGTTTATCCCCCCGACAGGGGACTAACTATGGCTACACCTTC. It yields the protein CASSLSPRQGTNYGYTF.

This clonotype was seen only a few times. CDR3 in amino acids: CASSQDGINEQFF. DNA for the CDR3: TGTGCCAGCAGCCAGGACGGTATCAATGAGCAGTTCTTC. J is TRBJ2-1 and V is TRBV7-2; no clear D gene. Germline assignment: CDR1 SGHTA and CDR2 FQGNSA. There are 13 residues in the CDR3. V gave up 5 bases and J gave up 6 bases, with 11 bases separating them.

The CDR3 sequence is CATSRDKVETQYF. In nucleotides, the CDR3 is TGTGCCACCAGCAGAGATAAGGTTGAGACCCAGTACTTC. The gene calls are TRBV15 and TRBJ2-5, with D hard to call. Trimming cost V 0 bases and J 5 bases, with 7 bases left between them. This CDR3 is 13 amino acids long. CDR1 and CDR2 (germline): LNHNV, YYDKDF (reference sequence).